This is a list of T cell receptor beta chains from one sample in a study of cytomegalovirus exposure and HLA in healthy donors. Method: immunoSEQ multiplex PCR; TCRdb's copy keeps in-frame clones and lacks some. The table includes roughly 70,000 clones, approximately 82% detected once. Sequenced sample: PBMCs. The receptors were sampled from a young man in good health and CMV-seronegative. Each CDR3 is given with its conserved first and last residue. A D gene is named only where the DNA matches it firmly. The size entry is marked missing in some rows and otherwise reads once, few, many or a size class.

size	J	V	length	D	DNA	CDR3
once	TRBJ1-2	TRBV7-9	14	TRBD1	TGTTCCAGCAGCTTAGGGGGTGGGGACAGTGGCTACACCTTC	CSSSLGGGDSGYTF
NA	TRBJ2-5	TRBV5-1	14	TRBD1	TGCGCCAGCAGCTTGGACAGGGGATACGGGACCCAGTACTTC	CASSLDRGYGTQYF
NA	TRBJ1-4	TRBV29-1	13	TRBD1	TGCAGCGTTGTAGGGGGCCGAAATGAAAAACTGTTTTTT	CSVVGGRNEKLFF
NA	TRBJ2-2	TRBV4-2	15	NA	TGTGCCAGCAGCCCTTTAGACAGGACCACCGGGGAGCTGTTTTTT	CASSPLDRTTGELFF
NA	TRBJ2-3	TRBV7-2	15	NA	TGTGCCAGCAGCTTCGAAGCGGATTTTACAGATACGCAGTATTTT	CASSFEADFTDTQYF
few	TRBJ1-1	TRBV25-1	14	NA	TGTGCCAGCAGCGCACGTGGGCGTAACACTGAAGCTTTCTTT	CASSARGRNTEAFF
NA	TRBJ2-5	TRBV28	15	TRBD1	TGTGCCAGCAGTTCGGTCCAGGGGGCTAAGAAGACCCAGTACTTC	CASSSVQGAKKTQYF
NA	TRBJ2-7	TRBV30	12	NA	TGTGCCTGGAGATTAGACAGCCTCGAGCAGTACTTC	CAWRLDSLEQYF
NA	TRBJ2-2	TRBV11-2	15	TRBD2	TGTGCCAGCAGCTTAAAGGCGGGAGGGGCCGGGGAGCTGTTTTTT	CASSLKAGGAGELFF
NA	TRBJ2-7	TRBV15	16	TRBD1	TGTGCCACCAGCAGAGGGGACAGGGTGATGTCCTACGAGCAGTACTTC	CATSRGDRVMSYEQYF
NA	TRBJ2-5	TRBV5-6	15	TRBD1	TGTGCCAGCAGCTTGTATAGGGACAGGCAAGAGACCCAGTACTTC	CASSLYRDRQETQYF